This T cell receptor (beta chain) was obtained from a study of cytomegalovirus exposure and HLA in healthy donors. PCR involved 60 Vbeta and 13 Jbeta primers. Clones were read by immunoSEQ multiplex PCR, and TCRdb kept only the in-frame ones, dropping some. The sample has some 160,000 clones, about a tenth seen once. Trimming at V came to 4 bases and at J to 5 bases, leaving 2 bases not matched to a gene. CDR3 length equals 13 residues. Germline V gives CDR1 SGHNT, CDR2 YYREEE (reference sequence). Sequenced input: PBMCs. This TCR was recovered from a male donor in good health and CMV-seronegative. This chain links TRBV5-4 with TRBJ2-5, with 10 positions matching TRBD1. CDR3 DNA sequence: TGTGCCAGCAGCCGACAGGGGGCGGAGACCCAGTACTTC. Translation: CASSRQGAETQYF.